The 2 T cell receptor beta chains presented below share a single source sample, sequenced in a study of CD8+CD57+ T cells in acquired aplastic anemia. The study profiled TCR beta VDJ and CDR3 using genomic DNA as template. TCRdb redid the calling of the reads with MiXCR, one entry per CDR3 protein. The sample holds about 190,000 distinct CDR3 sequences, over 60% seen once. The material sequenced was sorted CD4+, CD8+, or CD8+CD57+ T cells (not recorded which) from PBMCs. The receptors were sampled from a human donor with severe aplastic anemia or a healthy control (not recorded which).

The V and J genes are TRBV11-2 and TRBJ1-2; 11 bases line up with TRBD1. Germline CDR1 and CDR2: SGHAT and FQNNGV. CDR3 length: 16 amino acids. The junction had 9 bases not matched to a gene; V was cut back by 4 bases and J by 5 bases. CDR3 bases: TGTGCCAGCAGCTCGACCGGGACAGGGGGTTCGTATGGCTACACCTTC. Its translation is CASSSTGTGGSYGYTF.

The V call is TRBV24-1, the J call TRBJ2-1, with D perhaps matching TRBD2 (5 bases). The CDR3 has 13 residues. Germline V gives CDR1 KGHDR, CDR2 SFDVKD. The V gene lost 8 bases and the J gene lost 3 bases, with 10 bases spanning the gap. CDR3 nucleotide sequence: TGTGCCACCACTAGCCCCCTCTACAATGAGCAGTTCTTC. The encoded protein is CATTSPLYNEQFF.